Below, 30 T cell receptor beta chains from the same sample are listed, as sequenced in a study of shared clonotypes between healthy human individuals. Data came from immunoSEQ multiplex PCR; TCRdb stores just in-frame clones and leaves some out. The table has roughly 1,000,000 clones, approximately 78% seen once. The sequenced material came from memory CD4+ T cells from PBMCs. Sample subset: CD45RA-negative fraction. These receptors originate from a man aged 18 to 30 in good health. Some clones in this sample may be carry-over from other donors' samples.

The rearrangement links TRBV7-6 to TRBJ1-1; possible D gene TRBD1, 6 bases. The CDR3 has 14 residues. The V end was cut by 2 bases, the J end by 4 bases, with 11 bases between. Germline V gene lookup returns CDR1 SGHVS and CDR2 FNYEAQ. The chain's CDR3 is CASSLRDTATEAFF. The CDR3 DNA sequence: TGTGCCAGCAGCTTACGGGACACGGCCACTGAAGCTTTCTTT.

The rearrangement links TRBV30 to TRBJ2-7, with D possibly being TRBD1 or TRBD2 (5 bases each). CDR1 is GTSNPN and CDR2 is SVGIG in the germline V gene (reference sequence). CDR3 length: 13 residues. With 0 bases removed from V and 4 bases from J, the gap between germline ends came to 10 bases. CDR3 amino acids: CAWSVTGPYEQYF. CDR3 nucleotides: TGTGCCTGGAGTGTAACGGGACCTTACGAGCAGTACTTC. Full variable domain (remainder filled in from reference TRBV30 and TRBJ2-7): SQTIHQWPATLVQPVGSPLSLECTVEGTSNPNLYWYRQAAGRGLQLLFYSVGIGQISSEVPQNLSASRPQDRQFILSSKKLLLSDSGFYLCAWSVTGPYEQYFGPGTRLTVT.

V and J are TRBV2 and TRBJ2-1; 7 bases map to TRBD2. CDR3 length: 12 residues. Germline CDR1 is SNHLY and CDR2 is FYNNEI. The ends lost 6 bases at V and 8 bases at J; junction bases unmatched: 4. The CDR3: CASRREGDEQFF. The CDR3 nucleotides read TGTGCCAGCAGGAGGGAGGGAGATGAGCAGTTCTTC.

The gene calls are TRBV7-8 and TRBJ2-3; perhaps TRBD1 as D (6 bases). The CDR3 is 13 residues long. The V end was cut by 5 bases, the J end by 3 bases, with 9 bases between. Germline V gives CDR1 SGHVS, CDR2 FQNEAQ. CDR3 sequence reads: CASSVQGTDTQYF. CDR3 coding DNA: TGTGCCAGCAGCGTACAGGGAACAGATACGCAGTATTTT.

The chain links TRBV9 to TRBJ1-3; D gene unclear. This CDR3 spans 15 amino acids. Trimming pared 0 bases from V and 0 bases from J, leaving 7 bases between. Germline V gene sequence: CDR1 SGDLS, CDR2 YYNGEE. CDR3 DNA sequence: TGTGCCAGCAGCGTAGGGTTCAGCTCTGGAAACACCATATATTTT. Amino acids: CASSVGFSSGNTIYF.

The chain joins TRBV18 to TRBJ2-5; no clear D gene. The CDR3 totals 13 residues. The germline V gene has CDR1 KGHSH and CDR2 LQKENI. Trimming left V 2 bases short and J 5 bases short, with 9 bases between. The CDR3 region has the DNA TGTGCCAGCTCACCATCAAGGGTCGAGACCCAGTACTTC. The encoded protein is CASSPSRVETQYF.

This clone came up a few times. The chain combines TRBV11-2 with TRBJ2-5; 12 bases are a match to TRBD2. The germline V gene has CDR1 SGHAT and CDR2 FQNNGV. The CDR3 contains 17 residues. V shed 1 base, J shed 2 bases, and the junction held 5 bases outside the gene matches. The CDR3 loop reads CASSLGDLAGGQETQYF. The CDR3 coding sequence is TGTGCCAGCAGCTTAGGGGATCTAGCGGGAGGGCAAGAGACCCAGTACTTC.

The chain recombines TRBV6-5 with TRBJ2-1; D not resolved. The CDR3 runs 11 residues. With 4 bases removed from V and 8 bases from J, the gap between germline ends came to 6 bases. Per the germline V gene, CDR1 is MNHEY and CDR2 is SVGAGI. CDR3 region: CASSWNDEQFF. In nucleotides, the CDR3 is TGTGCCAGCAGTTGGAACGATGAGCAGTTCTTC.

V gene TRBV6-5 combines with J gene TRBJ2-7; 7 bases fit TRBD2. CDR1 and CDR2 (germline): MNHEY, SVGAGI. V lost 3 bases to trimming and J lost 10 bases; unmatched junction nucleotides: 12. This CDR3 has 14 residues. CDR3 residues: CASSYMTGGPAQYF. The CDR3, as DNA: TGTGCCAGCAGTTATATGACGGGAGGACCTGCCCAGTACTTC.

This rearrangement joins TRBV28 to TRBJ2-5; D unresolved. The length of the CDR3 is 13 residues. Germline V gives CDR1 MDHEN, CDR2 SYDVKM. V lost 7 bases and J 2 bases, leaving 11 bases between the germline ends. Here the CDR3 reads CASNVGPQETQYF. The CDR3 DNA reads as TGTGCCAGCAATGTAGGCCCGCAAGAGACCCAGTACTTC.

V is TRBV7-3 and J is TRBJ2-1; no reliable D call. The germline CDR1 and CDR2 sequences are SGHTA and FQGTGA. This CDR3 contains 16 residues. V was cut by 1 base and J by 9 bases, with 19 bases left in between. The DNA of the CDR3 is TGTGCCAGCAGCTTAAACGCACTCCCCTTAGCTAGTGAGCAGTTCTTC. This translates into CASSLNALPLASEQFF.

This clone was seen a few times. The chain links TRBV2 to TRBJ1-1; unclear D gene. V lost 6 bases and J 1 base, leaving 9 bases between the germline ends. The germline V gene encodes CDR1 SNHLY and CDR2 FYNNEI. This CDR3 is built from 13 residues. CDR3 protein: CASSYSANTEAFF. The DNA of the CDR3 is TGTGCCAGCAGCTACAGTGCGAACACTGAAGCTTTCTTT.

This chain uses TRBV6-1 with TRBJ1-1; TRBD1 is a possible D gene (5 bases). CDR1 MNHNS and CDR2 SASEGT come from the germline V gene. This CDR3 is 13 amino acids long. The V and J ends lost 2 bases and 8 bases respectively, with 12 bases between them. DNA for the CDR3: TGTGCCAGCAGTGAACTTCGAAAGGGGGAAGCTTTCTTT. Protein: CASSELRKGEAFF.

CDR3 DNA: TGTGCCAGCAGCCCCCGACTCCAGGGCTATGGCTACACCTTC. Its translation is CASSPRLQGYGYTF. J is TRBJ1-2 and V is TRBV7-2, with D possibly matching TRBD1 (5 bases). V was cut by 5 bases and J by 4 bases, with 14 bases left in between. Germline lookup yields CDR1 SGHTA and CDR2 FQGNSA. The CDR3 covers 14 residues.

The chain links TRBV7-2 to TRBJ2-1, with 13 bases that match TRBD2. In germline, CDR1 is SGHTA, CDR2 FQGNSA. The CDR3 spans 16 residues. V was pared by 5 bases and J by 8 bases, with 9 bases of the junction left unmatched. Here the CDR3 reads CASSPRTSGRGYEQFF. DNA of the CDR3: TGTGCCAGCAGCCCGCGGACTAGCGGGAGAGGGTATGAGCAGTTCTTC.

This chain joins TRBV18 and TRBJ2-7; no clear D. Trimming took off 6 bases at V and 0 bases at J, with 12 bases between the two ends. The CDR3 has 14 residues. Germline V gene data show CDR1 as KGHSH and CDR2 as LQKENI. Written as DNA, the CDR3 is TGTGCCAGCTCCCTTGGGGTCCCCTCCTACGAGCAGTACTTC. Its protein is CASSLGVPSYEQYF.

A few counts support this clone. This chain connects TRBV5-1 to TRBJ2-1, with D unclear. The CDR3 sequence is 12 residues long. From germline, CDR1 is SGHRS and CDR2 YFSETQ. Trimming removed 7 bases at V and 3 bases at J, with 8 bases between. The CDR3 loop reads CASSPFYNEQFF. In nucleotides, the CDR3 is TGCGCCAGCTCCCCGTTCTACAATGAGCAGTTCTTC.

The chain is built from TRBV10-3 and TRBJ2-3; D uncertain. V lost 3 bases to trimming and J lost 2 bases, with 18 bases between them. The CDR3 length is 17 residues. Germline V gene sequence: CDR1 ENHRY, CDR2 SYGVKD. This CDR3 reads CAISDVGDGILTDTQYF. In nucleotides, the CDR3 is TGTGCCATCAGTGATGTCGGAGACGGAATACTCACAGATACGCAGTATTTT.

In DNA, the CDR3 is TGTGCCAGTAGTATATCGGGGGGTGTCCCAGAGACCCAGTACTTC. It yields the protein CASSISGGVPETQYF. V usage is TRBV19 and J usage is TRBJ2-5; 7 bases are shared with TRBD2. This CDR3 region has 15 residues. The germline V gene encodes CDR1 LNHDA and CDR2 SQIVND (reference sequence). After removal of 2 bases from V and 4 bases from J, the junction contained 7 bases not matched to a gene.

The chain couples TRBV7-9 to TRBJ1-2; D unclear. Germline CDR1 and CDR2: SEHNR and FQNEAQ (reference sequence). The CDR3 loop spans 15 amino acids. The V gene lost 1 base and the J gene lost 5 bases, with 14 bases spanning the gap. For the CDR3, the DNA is TGTGCCAGCAGCTTAGAGTTGTCCTGGATTTATGGCTACACCTTC. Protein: CASSLELSWIYGYTF.

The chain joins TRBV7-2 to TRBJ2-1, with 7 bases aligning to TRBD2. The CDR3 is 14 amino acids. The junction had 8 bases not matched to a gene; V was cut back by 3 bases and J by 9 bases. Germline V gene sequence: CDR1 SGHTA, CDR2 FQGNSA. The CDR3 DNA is TGTGCCAGCAGCTTCCGGACTAGTGGGGGTGAGCAGTTCTTC. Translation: CASSFRTSGGEQFF. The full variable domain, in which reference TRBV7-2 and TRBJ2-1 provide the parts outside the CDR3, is GAGVSQSPSNKVTEKGKDVELRCDPISGHTALYWYRQSLGQGLEFLIYFQGNSAPDKSGLPSDRFSAERTGGSVSTLTIQRTQQEDSAVYLCASSFRTSGGEQFFGPGTRLTVL.

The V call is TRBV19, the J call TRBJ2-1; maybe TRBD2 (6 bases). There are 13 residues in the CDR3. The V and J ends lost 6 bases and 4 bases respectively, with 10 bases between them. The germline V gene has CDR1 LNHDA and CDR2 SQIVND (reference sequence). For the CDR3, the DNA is TGTGCCAGTAGACGGGGGATTTACAATGAGCAGTTCTTC. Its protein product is CASRRGIYNEQFF.

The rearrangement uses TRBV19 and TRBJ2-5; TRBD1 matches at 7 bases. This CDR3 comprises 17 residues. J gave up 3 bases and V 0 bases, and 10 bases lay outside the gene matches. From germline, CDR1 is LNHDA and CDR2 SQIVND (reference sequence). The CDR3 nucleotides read TGTGCCAGTAGTATAGATTCTGCTGGGACAGCTAAAGAGACCCAGTACTTC. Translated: CASSIDSAGTAKETQYF. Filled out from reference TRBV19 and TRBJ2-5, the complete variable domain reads DGGITQSPKYLFRKEGQNVTLSCEQNLNHDAMYWYRQDPGQGLRLIYYSQIVNDFQKGDIAEGYSVSREKKESFPLTVTSAQKNPTAFYLCASSIDSAGTAKETQYFGPGTRLLVL.

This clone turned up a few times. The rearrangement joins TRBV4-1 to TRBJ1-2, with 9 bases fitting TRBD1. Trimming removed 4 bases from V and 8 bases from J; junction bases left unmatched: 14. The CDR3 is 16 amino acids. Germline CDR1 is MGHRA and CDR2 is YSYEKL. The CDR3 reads CASSPEGQGERRGYTF. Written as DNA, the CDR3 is TGCGCCAGCAGCCCCGAGGGACAGGGAGAACGTCGCGGCTACACCTTC.

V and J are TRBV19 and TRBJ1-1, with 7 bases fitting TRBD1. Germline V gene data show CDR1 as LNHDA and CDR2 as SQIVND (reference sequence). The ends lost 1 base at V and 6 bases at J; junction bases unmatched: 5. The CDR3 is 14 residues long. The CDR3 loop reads CASSIVPGGAEAFF. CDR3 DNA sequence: TGTGCCAGTAGTATAGTCCCAGGGGGGGCTGAAGCTTTCTTT.

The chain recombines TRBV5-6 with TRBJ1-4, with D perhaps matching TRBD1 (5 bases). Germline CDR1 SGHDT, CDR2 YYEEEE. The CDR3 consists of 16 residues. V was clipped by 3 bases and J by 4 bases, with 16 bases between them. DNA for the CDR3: TGTGCCAGCAGCTGGGGACCGACAGACGTTAATGAAAAACTGTTTTTT. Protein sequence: CASSWGPTDVNEKLFF. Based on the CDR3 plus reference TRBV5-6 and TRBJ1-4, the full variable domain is DAGVTQSPTHLIKTRGQQVTLRCSPKSGHDTVSWYQQALGQGPQFIFQYYEEEERQRGNFPDRFSGHQFPNYSSELNVNALLLGDSALYLCASSWGPTDVNEKLFFGSGTQLSVL.

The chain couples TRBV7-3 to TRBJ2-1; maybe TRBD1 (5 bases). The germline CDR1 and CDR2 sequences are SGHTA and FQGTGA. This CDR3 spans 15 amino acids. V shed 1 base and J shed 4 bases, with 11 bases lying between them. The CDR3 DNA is TGTGCCAGCAGCTTAAACCAGGGCCAATACAATGAGCAGTTCTTC. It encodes CASSLNQGQYNEQFF. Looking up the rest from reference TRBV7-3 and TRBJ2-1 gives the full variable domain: GAGVSQTPSNKVTEKGKYVELRCDPISGHTALYWYRQSLGQGPEFLIYFQGTGAADDSGLPNDRFFAVRPEGSVSTLKIQRTERGDSAVYLCASSLNQGQYNEQFFGPGTRLTVL.

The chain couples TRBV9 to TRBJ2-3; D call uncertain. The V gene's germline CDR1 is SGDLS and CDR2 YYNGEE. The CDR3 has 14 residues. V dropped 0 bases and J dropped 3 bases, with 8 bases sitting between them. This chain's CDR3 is CASSVEVATDTQYF. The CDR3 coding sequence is TGTGCCAGCAGCGTAGAGGTGGCGACAGATACGCAGTATTTT.

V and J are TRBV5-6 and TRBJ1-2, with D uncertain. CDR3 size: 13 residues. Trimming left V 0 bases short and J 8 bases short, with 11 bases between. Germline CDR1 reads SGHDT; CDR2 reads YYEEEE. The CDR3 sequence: CASSLVAGRGYTF. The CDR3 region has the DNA TGTGCCAGCAGCTTGGTTGCGGGGAGGGGCTACACCTTC.

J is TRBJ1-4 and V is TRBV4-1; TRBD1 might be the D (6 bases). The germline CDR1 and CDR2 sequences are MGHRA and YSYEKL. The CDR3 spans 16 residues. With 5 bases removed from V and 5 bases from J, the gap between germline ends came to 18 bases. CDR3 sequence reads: CASSGGTKEGNEKLFF. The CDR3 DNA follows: TGCGCCAGCAGCGGGGGCACAAAGGAGGGGAATGAAAAACTGTTTTTT.